The 23 T cell receptor beta chains below come from one sample, sequenced in a study of T cell repertoires in cytomegalovirus infection. No antigen has been assigned to these receptors. TCRdb redid the calling of the reads with MiXCR, one entry per CDR3 protein. Here the sample spans some 130,000 distinct CDR3 sequences, roughly a quarter being singletons. The material sequenced was PBMCs, sequenced either directly or after in vitro stimulation (not recorded which). These receptors were obtained from a human donor in good health (CMV status not recorded). Some clones in this sample may be carry-over from other donors' samples.

This rearrangement joins TRBV19 to TRBJ1-2; no clear D gene. V was shortened by 0 bases and J by 6 bases, with 14 bases between the two germline ends. This CDR3 spans 15 amino acids. Germline lookup yields CDR1 LNHDA and CDR2 SQIVND (reference sequence). CDR3 loop: CASSIDGTTTDGYTF. The CDR3 DNA follows: TGTGCCAGTAGTATAGATGGCACCACAACGGATGGCTACACCTTC.

V usage is TRBV29-1 and J usage is TRBJ2-1; 9 bases match TRBD2. J gave up 0 bases and V 5 bases, and 14 bases lay outside the gene matches. The CDR3 runs to 18 residues. Germline CDR1 and CDR2: SQVTM and ANQGSEA. CDR3: CSVLPGHATSGSYNEQFF. DNA for the CDR3: TGCAGCGTTTTACCGGGACACGCGACTAGCGGCTCCTACAATGAGCAGTTCTTC.

A few counts support this clonotype. This chain links TRBV6-6 with TRBJ2-7; D unclear. The CDR3 spans 14 residues. Between the trimmed V and J ends, which lost 7 bases and 4 bases, there was a span of 17 bases. From germline, CDR1 is MNHNY and CDR2 SVGAGI (reference sequence). The CDR3 spells CASTPEPVGYEQYV. DNA for the CDR3: TGTGCCAGCACGCCCGAGCCAGTCGGTTACGAGCAGTACGTC.

A word on this clonotype: Mismatch with germline at one junction end may stem from a read error. CDR3 region: CASSEGQGETEASF. DNA of the CDR3: TGCGCCAGCAGCGAGGGACAGGGAGAAACTGAAGCTTCCTTT. The chain combines TRBV5-1 with TRBJ1-1; 9 nucleotides align to TRBD1. In germline, CDR1 is SGHRS, CDR2 YFSETQ. This CDR3 contains 14 residues.

This clonotype has a count of ten or more. V usage is TRBV7-9 and J usage is TRBJ1-1; D gene ambiguous. V shed 5 bases and J shed 5 bases, with 18 bases lying between them. The CDR3 totals 15 residues. Per germline, CDR1 SEHNR and CDR2 FQNEAQ (reference sequence). The CDR3 region is CASSKSTSVRTEAFF. CDR3 nucleotides: TGTGCCAGCAGCAAATCGACCAGCGTGAGGACTGAAGCTTTCTTT.

The chain has TRBV9 and TRBJ2-2; 9 bases fit TRBD2. There are 18 residues in the CDR3. The V and J ends lost 4 bases and 1 base, in that order; junction bases with no gene match: 11. In germline, CDR1 is SGDLS, CDR2 YYNGEE. The CDR3 here is CASSSSIGLARNTGELFF. CDR3 nucleotide sequence: TGTGCCAGCAGCTCATCCATAGGACTAGCGAGGAACACCGGGGAGCTGTTTTTT.

In this sample, this clonotype turned up a few times. V gene TRBV7-2 combines with J gene TRBJ1-5; D not resolved. V lost 6 bases, J lost 5 bases, and 11 bases lay in between. The CDR3 totals 13 residues. The germline V gene encodes CDR1 SGHTA and CDR2 FQGNSA. CDR3 region: CASSPLVDQPQHF. The CDR3 coding sequence is TGTGCCAGCAGTCCCCTCGTGGATCAGCCCCAGCATTTT.

By its share, this clonotype is medium-sized. A read error may account for a junction end that differs from germline. The J gene is TRBJ2-3, the V gene TRBV7-7, with D possibly TRBD2 on 5 matching bases. This CDR3 is 15 amino acids long. The germline CDR1 and CDR2 sequences are SSHAT and FNYEAQ (reference sequence). Written as DNA, the CDR3 is TGTGCTAGCAGCTTAGGCGGGCCTAGCACAGATACGCAGTATTTT. This translates into CASSLGGPSTDTQYF.

The rearrangement uses TRBV4-1 and TRBJ2-1; 12 nucleotides line up with TRBD1. The CDR3 totals 16 residues. Germline trimming cut 2 bases from V and 6 bases from J; bases unmatched to any gene: 5. Germline lookup yields CDR1 MGHRA and CDR2 YSYEKL. The CDR3, as DNA: TGCGCCAGCAGCCAACCGGGACAGGGGGCGCTCAATGAGCAGTTCTTC. Translating it yields CASSQPGQGALNEQFF.

This clonotype was seen more than once but under ten times. The chain combines TRBV13 with TRBJ2-2; D tentatively reads TRBD1 or TRBD2 (5 bases each). Trimming removed 5 bases at V and 6 bases at J, with 16 bases between. In germline, CDR1 is PRHDT, CDR2 FYEKMQ (reference sequence). CDR3 length: 15 residues. The CDR3 region is CASSMGRRWSGELFF. Written as DNA, the CDR3 is TGTGCCAGCAGCATGGGACGTAGATGGTCCGGGGAGCTGTTTTTT.

This clonotype came up once. The rearrangement links TRBV28 to TRBJ2-7; D not certain. The CDR3 totals 13 residues. Germline V gives CDR1 MDHEN, CDR2 SYDVKM. Trimming stripped 4 bases from V and 1 base from J, with 8 bases between. The CDR3 sequence: CASSSPQSYEQYV. In nucleotides, the CDR3 is TGTGCCAGCAGTTCCCCCCAATCCTACGAGCAGTACGTC.

The V and J genes are TRBV27 and TRBJ2-7, with 10 bases that match TRBD2. This CDR3 is built from 14 residues. Germline V gene data show CDR1 as MNHEY and CDR2 as SMNVEV (reference sequence). V lost 8 bases, J lost 5 bases, and 9 bases stayed unmatched. Written as DNA, the CDR3 is TGTGCCAGCGGACGTAGCGGGAGGAAGAACGAGCAGTACTTC. Protein product: CASGRSGRKNEQYF.

As to this clonotype: One junction end disagrees with the germline gene, perhaps due to a read error. In DNA, the CDR3 is TGCAGTACTAGGGCAGGGGGGTACACTGAAGCTTTCTTT. It yields the protein CSTRAGGYTEAFF. V is TRBV20-1 and J is TRBJ1-1; the match to TRBD1 covers 7 bases. The germline CDR1 and CDR2 sequences are DFQATT and SNEGSKA (reference sequence). The CDR3 runs to 13 residues.

V gene TRBV5-6 combines with J gene TRBJ2-7; D is ambiguous. V was cut by 1 base and J by 3 bases, with 14 bases left in between. The germline V gene has CDR1 SGHDT and CDR2 YYEEEE. There are 15 residues in the CDR3. DNA of the CDR3: TGTGCCAGCAGCTTGATCGGGTTAATCTACTACGAGCAGTACTTC. Translated: CASSLIGLIYYEQYF.

This clonotype was detected ten times or more. This rearrangement joins TRBV7-2 to TRBJ2-7; 11 nucleotides line up with TRBD2. In germline, CDR1 is SGHTA, CDR2 FQGNSA. V was pared by 5 bases and J by 6 bases, with 15 bases of the junction left unmatched. The CDR3 has 17 residues. The CDR3 DNA reads as TGTGCCAGCAGCGGGGGGGGACTAGCGGCTAGTGTCCGCGAGCAGTACTTC. Translating gives CASSGGGLAASVREQYF.

This rearrangement joins TRBV10-3 to TRBJ1-1, with 7 bases matching TRBD1. CDR3 length: 14 residues. After removal of 7 bases from V and 4 bases from J, the junction contained 9 bases not matched to a gene. Germline-derived CDR1 and CDR2 are ENHRY and SYGVKD. CDR3 residues: CAITPTEGATEAFF. CDR3 nucleotide sequence: TGTGCCATCACCCCTACTGAGGGGGCCACTGAAGCTTTCTTT.

This clonotype showed up just a few times. J is TRBJ2-5 and V is TRBV14; TRBD2 agrees at 10 bases. CDR1 is SGHDN and CDR2 is FVKESK in the germline V gene. Trimming cost V 2 bases and J 5 bases; bases outside gene matches: 11. CDR3 length: 17 amino acids. Written as DNA, the CDR3 is TGTGCCAGCAGCCAAAGACTGGGACTAGCGAACGGGGAGACCCAGTACTTC. Translating it yields CASSQRLGLANGETQYF.

This clonotype was seen only a few times. The chain has TRBV11-2 and TRBJ1-2, with a tentative D call TRBD1 (5 bases). Germline V gene lookup returns CDR1 SGHAT and CDR2 FQNNGV. The germline V and J ends were trimmed by 5 bases and 4 bases, with 11 bases remaining between them. This CDR3 contains 13 residues. The CDR3 loop is CASSQGRLYGYTF. CDR3 bases: TGTGCCAGCAGCCAGGGACGGCTCTATGGCTACACCTTC. Using reference TRBV11-2 and TRBJ1-2 for the parts outside the CDR3, the full variable domain is EAGVAQSPRYKIIEKRQSVAFWCNPISGHATLYWYQQILGQGPKLLIQFQNNGVVDDSQLPKDRFSAERLKGVDSTLKIQPAKLEDSAVYLCASSQGRLYGYTFGSGTRLTVV.

This clonotype was detected many times. The chain has TRBV7-2 and TRBJ2-1, with 8 nucleotides matching TRBD2. This CDR3 region has 15 residues. Trimming cost V 3 bases and J 7 bases; bases outside gene matches: 8. Germline-derived CDR1 and CDR2 are SGHTA and FQGNSA. The CDR3 reads CASSFLGGRRNEQFF. DNA for the CDR3: TGTGCCAGCAGCTTTTTGGGCGGGAGGAGAAATGAGCAGTTCTTC.

This clonotype was observed a handful of times. The chain joins TRBV19 to TRBJ2-4, with a tentative D call TRBD2 (6 bases). Looked up from germline, CDR1 is LNHDA and CDR2 is SQIVND (reference sequence). Trimming stripped 3 bases from V and 0 bases from J, with 12 bases between. CDR3 size: 16 residues. The CDR3 DNA reads as TGTGCCAGTAGTATTCGTCAGGGACTAGCCAAAAACATTCAGTACTTC. Translating it yields CASSIRQGLAKNIQYF.

J is TRBJ2-3 and V is TRBV19; 13 bases map to TRBD2. CDR1 is LNHDA and CDR2 is SQIVND in the germline V gene (reference sequence). V lost 5 bases and J lost 6; bases outside the gene matches: 11. The CDR3 length is 17 residues. CDR3 sequence reads: CASSPRLAGGTKDTQYF. The CDR3 region has the DNA TGTGCCAGTAGTCCACGACTAGCGGGAGGCACCAAGGATACGCAGTATTTT.

The chain uses TRBV20-1 and TRBJ2-3, with TRBD2 matching over 8 bases. Trimming at V came to 4 bases and at J to 6 bases, leaving 9 bases not matched to a gene. The CDR3 has 14 amino acids. Germline lookup yields CDR1 DFQATT and CDR2 SNEGSKA (reference sequence). CDR3 in amino acids: CSAIFSGSKDTQYF. The CDR3 nucleotides are TGCAGTGCTATCTTCAGCGGGAGTAAGGATACGCAGTATTTT.

The chain is built from TRBV7-8 and TRBJ2-3, with 9 bases aligning to TRBD1. J gave up 3 bases and V 6 bases, and 13 bases lay outside the gene matches. CDR3 size: 17 residues. The germline V gene has CDR1 SGHVS and CDR2 FQNEAQ. The CDR3 loop reads CASSSRRTGTGTDTQYF. In DNA, the CDR3 is TGTGCCAGCAGTTCACGCAGGACCGGGACAGGGACAGATACGCAGTATTTT.